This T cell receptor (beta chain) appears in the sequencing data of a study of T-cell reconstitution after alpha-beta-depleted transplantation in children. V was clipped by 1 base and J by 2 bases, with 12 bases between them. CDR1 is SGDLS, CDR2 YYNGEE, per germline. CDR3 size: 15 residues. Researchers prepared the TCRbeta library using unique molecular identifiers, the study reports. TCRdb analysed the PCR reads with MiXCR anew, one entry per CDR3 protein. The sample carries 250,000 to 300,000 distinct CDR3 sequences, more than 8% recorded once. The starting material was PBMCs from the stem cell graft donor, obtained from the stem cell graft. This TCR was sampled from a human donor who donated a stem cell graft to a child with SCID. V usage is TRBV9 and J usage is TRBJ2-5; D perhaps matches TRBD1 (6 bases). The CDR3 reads CASSVYGGVQETQYF. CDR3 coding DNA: TGTGCCAGCAGCGTATATGGGGGCGTTCAAGAGACCCAGTACTTC. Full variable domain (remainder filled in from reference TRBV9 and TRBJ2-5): DSGVTQTPKHLITATGQRVTLRCSPRSGDLSVYWYQQSLDQGLQFLIQYYNGEERAKGNILERFSAQQFPDLHSELNLSSLELGDSALYFCASSVYGGVQETQYFGPGTRLLVL.